This record concerns one TCR beta chain sequence. Template switching introduced a universal primer site, and the cDNA bore unique molecular identifiers. Each CDR3 protein is one row after TCRdb ran MiXCR on the 5' RACE reads. The repertoire has hundreds of thousands of distinct CDR3 sequences, 15% to 20% of them found once; the top ten carry 10% to 15%. The CDR3 covers 16 residues. Germline lookup yields CDR1 DFQATT and CDR2 SNEGSKA (reference sequence). After removal of 2 bases from V and 6 bases from J, the junction contained 12 bases not matched to a gene. This sample is drawn from a study of identical twins. Another study also made use of these data, one on T cells expressing NK-cell markers. That study adds: Seven donors tested HCMV-seropositive and one tested seronegative among the eight sequenced. Over 5 donors carried dominant NKG2C+ clonotypes that made up about 1.0-7.0% of their CD8+ T cells. Unclear, still, was the HCMV specificity of the expanded NKG2C+ T cell clones.

The sequencing sample was made of PBMCs. The sequence came from a woman aged 18 to 35 in good health. The chain combines TRBV20-1 with TRBJ2-7; TRBD2 matches 11 bases. DNA of the CDR3: TGCAGTGCTAGACAGATAGCGGGGGGGCCTGGTGGCGAGCAGTACTTC. Translating it yields CSARQIAGGPGGEQYF.